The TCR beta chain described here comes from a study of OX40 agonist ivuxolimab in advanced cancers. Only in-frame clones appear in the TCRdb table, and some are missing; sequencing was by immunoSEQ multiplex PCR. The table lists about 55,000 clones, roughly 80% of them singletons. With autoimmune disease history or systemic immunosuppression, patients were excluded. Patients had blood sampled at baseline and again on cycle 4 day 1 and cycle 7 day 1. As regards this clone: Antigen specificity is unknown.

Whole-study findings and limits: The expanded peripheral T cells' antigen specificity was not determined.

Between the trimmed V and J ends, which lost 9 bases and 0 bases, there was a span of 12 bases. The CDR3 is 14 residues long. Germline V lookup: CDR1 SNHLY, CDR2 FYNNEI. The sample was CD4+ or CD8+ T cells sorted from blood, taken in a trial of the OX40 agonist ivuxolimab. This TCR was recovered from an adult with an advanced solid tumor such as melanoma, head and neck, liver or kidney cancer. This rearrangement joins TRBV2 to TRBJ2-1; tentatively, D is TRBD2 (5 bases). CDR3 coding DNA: TGTGCCAGGAAGGGAGTCCCCTCCTACAATGAGCAGTTCTTC. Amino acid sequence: CARKGVPSYNEQFF.